The sequence of this TCR beta chain was determined in a study of cytomegalovirus exposure and HLA in healthy donors. Regarding this clone: Its antigen remains unknown.

Germline CDR1 reads SEHNR; CDR2 reads FQNEAQ (reference sequence). This CDR3 is 17 amino acids long. V gave up 4 bases and J gave up 3 bases, with 22 bases separating them. The primer mix had 60 Vbeta and 13 Jbeta primers. TCRdb keeps only in-frame clones here, not all; method: immunoSEQ multiplex PCR. This sample has around 130,000 clones, with about 82% found just once. General study results and limits: Using the classifier, cytomegalovirus status was reportedly diagnosed with high specificity and sensitivity. In a later analysis, V- and J-gene trimming of beta chains associated with a DCLRE1C missense variant, replicated independently. The investigators catalogued 150 to 200 TCR beta chains as cytomegalovirus-associated.

This receptor was obtained from a boy between 10 and 17 years old in good health and CMV-seronegative. The rearrangement links TRBV7-9 to TRBJ2-7; the D gene is possibly TRBD1 (6 bases). Input material: PBMCs. The CDR3 DNA follows: TGTGCCAGCAGCTCCTTTGGGGCCAGGGGCTTTTTCTACGAGCAGTACTTC. Its protein is CASSSFGARGFFYEQYF.